This passage covers 26 T cell receptor beta chains from one sample sequenced in a study of CXCR3-negative and CXCR3-positive naive CD8 T cells. TRB cDNA was prepared as libraries by UMI-labeled 5' RACE. TCRdb processed the 5' RACE reads again and assigns one entry to each CDR3 protein, with no DNA. The sample yields tens of thousands of distinct CDR3 sequences, of which the top ten take up approximately 14%. The sequencing sample was made of memory CD8+ T cells from blood. The receptors originated from a human donor in good health. Some clones in this sample may be carry-over from other donors' samples.

J is TRBJ2-1 and V is TRBV29-1; there is no DNA to check the TCRdb D call of TRBD2. CDR1 is SQVTM and CDR2 is ANQGSEA in the germline V gene. This CDR3 region has 14 residues. The CDR3 sequence: CSAPRAGANGEQFF.

This chain links TRBV29-1 with TRBJ1-1. This CDR3 spans 13 amino acids. Germline CDR1 SQVTM, CDR2 ANQGSEA. The CDR3 loop is CSVVLQSNPEAFF.

V gene TRBV30 combines with J gene TRBJ2-7; TCRdb gives TRBD1 as the D gene, but with no DNA this cannot be confirmed. The length of the CDR3 is 13 residues. Looked up from germline, CDR1 is GTSNPN and CDR2 is SVGIG (reference sequence). CDR3 residues: CAWTWTGEGEQYF.

V gene TRBV29-1 combines with J gene TRBJ2-1; TCRdb returns TRBD2, unconfirmable since there is no DNA. The CDR3 sequence is 13 residues long. From germline, CDR1 is SQVTM and CDR2 ANQGSEA. CDR3 in amino acids: CSVWTSGRYEQFF.

The genes are TRBV4-1 and TRBJ2-7; TCRdb proposes TRBD2, but this gene call is untestable without DNA. Germline CDR1 is MGHRA and CDR2 is YSYEKL. CDR3 length equals 17 residues. The CDR3 sequence: CASSQRRASGDSYEQYF.

The chain has TRBV18 and TRBJ1-1; without DNA, the TCRdb call of TRBD1 cannot be checked. There are 13 residues in the CDR3. The V gene's germline CDR1 is KGHSH and CDR2 LQKENI. The CDR3 spells CASSPVGGTEAFF.

The chain carries TRBV29-1 and TRBJ1-2. Germline V CDR1 and CDR2: SQVTM, ANQGSEA. The CDR3 covers 11 residues. This CDR3 reads CSVEVDYGYTF.

J is TRBJ2-3 and V is TRBV27. The V gene's germline CDR1 is MNHEY and CDR2 SMNVEV (reference sequence). This CDR3 comprises 13 residues. The CDR3 loop is CASRPVSTDTQYF.

The V call is TRBV7-3, the J call TRBJ2-1; the TCRdb D gene call, TRBD2, has no DNA to confirm it. The germline gives CDR1 SGHTA, CDR2 FQGTGA. The CDR3 runs to 14 residues. CDR3 loop: CASSLGGVNNEQFF.

The chain recombines TRBV15 with TRBJ2-7; the TCRdb D gene call, TRBD1, has no DNA to confirm it. This CDR3 has 15 amino acids. Per the germline V gene, CDR1 is LNHNV and CDR2 is YYDKDF (reference sequence). CDR3 region: CATSTSRQGIYEQYF.

The rearrangement joins TRBV28 to TRBJ2-3; the D call from TCRdb, TRBD2, cannot be confirmed without DNA. Germline CDR1 reads MDHEN; CDR2 reads SYDVKM. There are 16 residues in the CDR3. The CDR3 protein is CASSLFGRESTDTQYF. Based on the CDR3 plus reference TRBV28 and TRBJ2-3, the full variable domain is DVKVTQSSRYLVKRTGEKVFLECVQDMDHENMFWYRQDPGLGLRLIYFSYDVKMKEKGDIPEGYSVSREKKERFSLILESASTNQTSMYLCASSLFGRESTDTQYFGPGTRLTVL.

V gene TRBV12-3 or TRBV12-4 combines with J gene TRBJ2-1; with no DNA, the TCRdb D assignment of TRBD1 cannot be verified. This CDR3 spans 14 amino acids. The CDR3 loop reads CASSSTGVDNEQFF.

J is TRBJ2-7 and V is TRBV3-1; without DNA, the TCRdb call of TRBD2 cannot be checked. The CDR3 is made up of 13 amino acids. Germline CDR1 reads LGHDT; CDR2 reads YNNKEL (reference sequence). CDR3 sequence reads: CASSPGLYYEQYF.

The chain carries TRBV7-9 and TRBJ2-1; with no DNA, the TCRdb D assignment of TRBD1 cannot be verified. The CDR3 totals 12 residues. CDR1 and CDR2 (germline): SEHNR, FQNEAQ (reference sequence). The CDR3: CASRQGYNEQFF.

This chain joins TRBV5-1 and TRBJ2-2. CDR3 size: 11 residues. Germline loops: CDR1 SGHRS, CDR2 YFSETQ. The CDR3 spells CASSLPGELFF.

V and J are TRBV27 and TRBJ1-2; the D gene TCRdb calls, TRBD1, cannot be checked with no DNA. The CDR3 has 15 amino acids. CDR1 and CDR2 (germline): MNHEY, SMNVEV (reference sequence). CDR3 loop: CASSFVGQLNYGYTF.

This sequence joins TRBV6-5 and TRBJ1-2; without DNA, the TCRdb call of TRBD1 cannot be checked. This CDR3 is built from 15 residues. In germline, CDR1 is MNHEY, CDR2 SVGAGI. The CDR3 sequence: CASSYYAGGDQGYTF.

The J gene is TRBJ2-2, the V gene TRBV7-6; with no DNA, the TCRdb D assignment of TRBD1 cannot be verified. The V gene's germline CDR1 is SGHVS and CDR2 FNYEAQ. This CDR3 spans 15 amino acids. The CDR3 reads CASSAGTGMSGELFF. Looking up the rest from reference TRBV7-6 and TRBJ2-2 gives the full variable domain: GAGVSQSPRYKVTKRGQDVALRCDPISGHVSLYWYRQALGQGPEFLTYFNYEAQQDKSGLPNDRFSAERPEGSISTLTIQRTEQRDSAMYRCASSAGTGMSGELFFGEGSRLTVL.

The genes are TRBV6-6 and TRBJ2-1; the TCRdb D gene call, TRBD2, has no DNA to confirm it. The CDR3 runs to 14 residues. CDR1 MNHNY and CDR2 SVGAGI come from the germline V gene (reference sequence). The CDR3 here is CASSFPAGYNEQFF.

V usage is TRBV7-6 and J usage is TRBJ2-2; TCRdb picks TRBD1, but there is no DNA to check that call. The CDR3 is made up of 15 amino acids. Germline V gives CDR1 SGHVS, CDR2 FNYEAQ. The CDR3 sequence: CASSSDRGGTGELFF.

The V and J genes are TRBV29-1 and TRBJ1-2; no DNA is available, so the TRBD1 call from TCRdb remains unchecked. Germline-derived CDR1 and CDR2 are SQVTM and ANQGSEA. CDR3 size: 14 residues. The CDR3 loop is CSVQPGQGDYGYTF.

The chain carries TRBV20-1 and TRBJ1-6; TCRdb outputs TRBD1, but without DNA this stays unchecked. The CDR3 runs 16 residues. Germline V gene data show CDR1 as DFQATT and CDR2 as SNEGSKA (reference sequence). Here the CDR3 reads CSARDPQVGAGSPLHF.

V is TRBV27 and J is TRBJ1-6; as DNA is missing, the TRBD1 call by TCRdb cannot be tested. The CDR3 contains 14 residues. In germline, CDR1 is MNHEY, CDR2 SMNVEV (reference sequence). The CDR3: CASSLDRVTSPLHF.

The CDR3: CASSFEGGGTQYF. The chain combines TRBV11-2 with TRBJ2-5; TCRdb proposes TRBD2, but this gene call is untestable without DNA. Germline CDR1 SGHAT, CDR2 FQNNGV. CDR3 size: 13 residues.

V and J are TRBV15 and TRBJ2-1. From germline, CDR1 is LNHNV and CDR2 YYDKDF (reference sequence). This CDR3 comprises 14 residues. CDR3 in amino acids: CATSRASDYNEQFF.

The chain employs TRBV7-2 and TRBJ1-4; TCRdb indicates TRBD1, and absent DNA this call remains unverified. The germline V gene has CDR1 SGHTA and CDR2 FQGNSA. This CDR3 is 16 amino acids long. CDR3 sequence reads: CASSLVPEVTNEKLFF.